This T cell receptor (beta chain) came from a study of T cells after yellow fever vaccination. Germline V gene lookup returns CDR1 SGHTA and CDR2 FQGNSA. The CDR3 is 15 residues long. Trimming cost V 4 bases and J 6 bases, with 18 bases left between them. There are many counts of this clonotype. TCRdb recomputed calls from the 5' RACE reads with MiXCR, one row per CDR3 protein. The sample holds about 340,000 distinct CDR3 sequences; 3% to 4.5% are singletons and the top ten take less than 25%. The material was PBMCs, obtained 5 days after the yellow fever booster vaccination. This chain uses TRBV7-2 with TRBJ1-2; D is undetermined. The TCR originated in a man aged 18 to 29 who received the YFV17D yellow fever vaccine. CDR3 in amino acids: CASSSSAYSGHGYTF. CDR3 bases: TGTGCCAGCAGCTCGTCTGCGTACTCGGGTCATGGCTACACCTTC.